The 3 T cell receptor beta chains below come from one sample, sequenced in a study of identical twins. TCRdb re-called the 5' RACE reads through MiXCR, storing one row per CDR3 protein. This sample carries about 520,000 distinct CDR3 sequences, roughly a fifth of them seen once, and the ten largest clones take about 0.99%. This same sample was also taken into another study, of T cells expressing NK-cell markers.

The sample taken for sequencing was CD4+ T cells sorted from blood. These receptors were taken from a young woman in good health.

In its sample, this clonotype was seen a few times. The chain couples TRBV12-3 or TRBV12-4 to TRBJ2-7; D is unclear. The CDR3 has 14 residues. V shed 1 base and J shed 3 bases, with 10 bases lying between them. The CDR3 DNA sequence: TGTGCCAGCAGTTTAGGCAGGCAATTCTACGAGCAGTACTTC. It specifies CASSLGRQFYEQYF.

This clonotype was observed many times. The chain joins TRBV20-1 to TRBJ2-3; a possible D gene is TRBD2 (7 bases). CDR3 length equals 17 residues. V shed 5 bases and J shed 1 base, with 22 bases lying between them. CDR1 DFQATT and CDR2 SNEGSKA come from the germline V gene (reference sequence). The CDR3 DNA sequence: TGCAGTGCTGTCCACGGGGGGCCTTTTTCTCGCACAGATACGCAGTATTTT. Protein: CSAVHGGPFSRTDTQYF.

This chain links TRBV10-3 with TRBJ1-2, with TRBD1 matching over 10 bases. The CDR3 spans 15 residues. CDR1 ENHRY and CDR2 SYGVKD come from the germline V gene. Trimming took 3 bases from V and 7 from J; bases not matched to a gene: 8. The CDR3 nucleotides are TGTGCCATCAGTGACAAATTTAGGACAGGGGGTGGCTACACCTTC. Residues: CAISDKFRTGGGYTF.